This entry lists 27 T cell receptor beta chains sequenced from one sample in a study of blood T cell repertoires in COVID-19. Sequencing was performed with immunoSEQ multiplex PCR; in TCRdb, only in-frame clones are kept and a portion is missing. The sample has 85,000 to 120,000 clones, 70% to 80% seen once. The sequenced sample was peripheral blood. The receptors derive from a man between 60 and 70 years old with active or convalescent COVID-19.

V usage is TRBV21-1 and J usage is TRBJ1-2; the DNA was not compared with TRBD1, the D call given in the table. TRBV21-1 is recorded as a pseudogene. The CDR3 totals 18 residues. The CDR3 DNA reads TGTGCCAGCATACGTCGGGACAAAAGTCTCCTCACTAACTATGGCTACACCTTC. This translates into CASIRRDKSLLTNYGYTF.

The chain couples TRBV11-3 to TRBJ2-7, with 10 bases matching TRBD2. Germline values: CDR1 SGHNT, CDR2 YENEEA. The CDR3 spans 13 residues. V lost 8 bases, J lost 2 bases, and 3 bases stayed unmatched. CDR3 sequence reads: CASRLAGAYEQYF. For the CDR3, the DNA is TGTGCCAGCCGGCTAGCGGGAGCCTACGAGCAGTACTTC.

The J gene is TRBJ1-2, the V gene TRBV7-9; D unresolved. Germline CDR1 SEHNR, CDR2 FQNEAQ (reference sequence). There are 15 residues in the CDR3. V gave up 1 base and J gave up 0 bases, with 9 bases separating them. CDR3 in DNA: TGTGCCAGCAGCTTAGGGGCAGCCCCTAACTATGGCTACACCTTC. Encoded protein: CASSLGAAPNYGYTF.

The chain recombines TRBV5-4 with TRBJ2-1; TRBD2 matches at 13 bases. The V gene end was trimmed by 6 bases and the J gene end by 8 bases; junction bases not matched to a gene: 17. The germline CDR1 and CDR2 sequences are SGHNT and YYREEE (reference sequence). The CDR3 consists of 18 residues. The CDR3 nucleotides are TGTGCCAGCAAACCCAGAAGGACTAGCGGGGGCAGGGGCGATGAGCAGTTCTTC. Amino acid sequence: CASKPRRTSGGRGDEQFF.

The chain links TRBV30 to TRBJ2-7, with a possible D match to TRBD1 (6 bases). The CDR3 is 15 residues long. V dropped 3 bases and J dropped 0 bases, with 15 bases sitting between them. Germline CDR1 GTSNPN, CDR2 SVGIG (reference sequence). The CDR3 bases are TGTGCCTGGAGGAGCCGGGACACCCCCTCCTACGAGCAGTACTTC. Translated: CAWRSRDTPSYEQYF.

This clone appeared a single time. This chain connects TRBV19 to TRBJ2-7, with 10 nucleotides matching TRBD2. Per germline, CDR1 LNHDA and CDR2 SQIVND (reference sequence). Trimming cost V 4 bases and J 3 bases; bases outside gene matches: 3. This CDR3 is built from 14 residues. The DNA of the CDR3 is TGTGCCAGTAGTAAAGGACTAGCGGACTACGAGCAGTACTTC. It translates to CASSKGLADYEQYF.

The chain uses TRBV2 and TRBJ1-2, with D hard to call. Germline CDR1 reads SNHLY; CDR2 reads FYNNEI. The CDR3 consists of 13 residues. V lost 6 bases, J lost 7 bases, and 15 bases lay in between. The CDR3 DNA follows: TGTGCCAGCAGCCCCGGGATCCCAGGTGGCTACACCTTC. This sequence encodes CASSPGIPGGYTF. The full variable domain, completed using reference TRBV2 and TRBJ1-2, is EPEVTQTPSHQVTQMGQEVILRCVPISNHLYFYWYRQILGQKVEFLVSFYNNEISEKSEIFDDQFSVERPDGSNFTLKIRSTKLEDSAMYFCASSPGIPGGYTFGSGTRLTVV.

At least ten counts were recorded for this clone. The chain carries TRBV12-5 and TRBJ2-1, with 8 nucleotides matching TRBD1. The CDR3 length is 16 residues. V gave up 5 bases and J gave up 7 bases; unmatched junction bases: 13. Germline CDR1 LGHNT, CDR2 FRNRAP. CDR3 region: CASGRIQGDGENEQFF. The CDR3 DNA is TGTGCTAGTGGTCGTATACAGGGGGACGGGGAGAATGAGCAGTTCTTC.

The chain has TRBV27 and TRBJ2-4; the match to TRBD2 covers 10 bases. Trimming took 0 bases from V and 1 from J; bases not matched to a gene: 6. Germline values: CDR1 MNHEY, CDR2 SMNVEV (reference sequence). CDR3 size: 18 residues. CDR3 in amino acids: CASSLSQREGDAKNIQYF. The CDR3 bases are TGTGCCAGCAGTTTATCGCAGCGGGAGGGCGACGCCAAAAACATTCAGTACTTC.

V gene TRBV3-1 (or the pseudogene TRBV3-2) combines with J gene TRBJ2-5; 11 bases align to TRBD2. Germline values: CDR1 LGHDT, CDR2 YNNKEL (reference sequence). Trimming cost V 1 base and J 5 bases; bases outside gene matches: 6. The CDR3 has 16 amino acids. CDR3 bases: TGTGCCAGCAGCCAAGGAGGACTAGCGGGTTTGGAGACCCAGTACTTC. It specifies CASSQGGLAGLETQYF.

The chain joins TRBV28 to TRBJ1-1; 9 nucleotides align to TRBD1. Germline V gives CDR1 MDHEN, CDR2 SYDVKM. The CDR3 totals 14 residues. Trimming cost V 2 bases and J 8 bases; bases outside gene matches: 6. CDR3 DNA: TGTGCCAGCAGTTTACCCGGGACAGGGAACGAAGCTTTCTTT. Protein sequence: CASSLPGTGNEAFF.

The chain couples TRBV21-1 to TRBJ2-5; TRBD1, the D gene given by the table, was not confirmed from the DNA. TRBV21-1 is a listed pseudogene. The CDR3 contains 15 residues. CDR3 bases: TGTGCCAGCAGCAAGAAGACAGGGGGCAGTGAGACCCAGTACTTC. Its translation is CASSKKTGGSETQYF.

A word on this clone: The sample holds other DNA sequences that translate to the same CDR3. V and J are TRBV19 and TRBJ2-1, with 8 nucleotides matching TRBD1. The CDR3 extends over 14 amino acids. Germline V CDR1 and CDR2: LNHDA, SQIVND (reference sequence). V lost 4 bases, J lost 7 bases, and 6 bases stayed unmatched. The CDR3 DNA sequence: TGTGCCAGTAGTAAAGACAGGGGTTCGAATGAGCAGTTCTTC. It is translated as CASSKDRGSNEQFF.

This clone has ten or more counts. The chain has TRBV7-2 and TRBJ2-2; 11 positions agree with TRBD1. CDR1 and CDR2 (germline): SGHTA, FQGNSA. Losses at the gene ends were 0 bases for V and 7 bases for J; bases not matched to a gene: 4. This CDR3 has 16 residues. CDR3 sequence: CASSLADRGRGGELFF. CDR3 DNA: TGTGCCAGCAGCTTAGCGGACAGGGGGCGAGGCGGGGAGCTGTTTTTT.

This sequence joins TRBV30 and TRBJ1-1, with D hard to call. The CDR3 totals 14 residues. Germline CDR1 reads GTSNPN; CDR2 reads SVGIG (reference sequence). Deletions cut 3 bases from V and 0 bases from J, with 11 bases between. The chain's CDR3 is CAWSDQSVNTEAFF. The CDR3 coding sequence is TGTGCCTGGAGCGATCAATCAGTGAACACTGAAGCTTTCTTT.

CDR3 DNA: TGTGCCAGCAGCCCCGAGGCTGCCTACGAGCAGTACTTC. Its protein is CASSPEAAYEQYF. The V call is TRBV11-2, the J call TRBJ2-7, with no clear D. CDR1 and CDR2 from the germline V gene are SGHAT and FQNNGV. This CDR3 is built from 13 residues. Trimming took 5 bases from V and 2 from J, leaving 10 bases between them. Using reference TRBV11-2 and TRBJ2-7 for the parts outside the CDR3, the full variable domain is EAGVAQSPRYKIIEKRQSVAFWCNPISGHATLYWYQQILGQGPKLLIQFQNNGVVDDSQLPKDRFSAERLKGVDSTLKIQPAKLEDSAVYLCASSPEAAYEQYFGPGTRLTVT.

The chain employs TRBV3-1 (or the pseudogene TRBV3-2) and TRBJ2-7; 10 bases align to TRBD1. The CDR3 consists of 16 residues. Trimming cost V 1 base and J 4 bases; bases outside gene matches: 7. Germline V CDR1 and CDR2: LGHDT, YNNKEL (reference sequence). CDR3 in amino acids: CASSQAGTGVLYEQYF. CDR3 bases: TGTGCCAGCAGCCAAGCCGGGACAGGGGTCCTTTACGAGCAGTACTTC.

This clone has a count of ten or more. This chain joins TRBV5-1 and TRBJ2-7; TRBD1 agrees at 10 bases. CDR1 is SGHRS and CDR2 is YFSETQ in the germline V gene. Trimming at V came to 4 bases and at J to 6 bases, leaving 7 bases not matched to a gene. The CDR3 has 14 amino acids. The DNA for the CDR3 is TGCGCCAGCAGCCTAACCGGGACAGGGGTCGAGCAGTACTTC. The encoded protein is CASSLTGTGVEQYF.

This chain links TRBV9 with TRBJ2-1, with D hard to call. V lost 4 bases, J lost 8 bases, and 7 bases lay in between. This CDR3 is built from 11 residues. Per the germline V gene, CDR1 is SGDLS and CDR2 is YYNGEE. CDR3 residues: CASSLHYEQFF. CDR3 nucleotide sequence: TGTGCCAGCAGCCTCCACTATGAGCAGTTCTTC.

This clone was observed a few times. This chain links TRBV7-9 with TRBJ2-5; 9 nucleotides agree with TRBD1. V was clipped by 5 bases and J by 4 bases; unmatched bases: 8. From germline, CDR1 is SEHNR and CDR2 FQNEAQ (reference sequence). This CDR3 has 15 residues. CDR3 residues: CASSLSTGGRETQYF. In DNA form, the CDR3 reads TGTGCCAGCAGCCTAAGTACAGGGGGCCGAGAGACCCAGTACTTC.

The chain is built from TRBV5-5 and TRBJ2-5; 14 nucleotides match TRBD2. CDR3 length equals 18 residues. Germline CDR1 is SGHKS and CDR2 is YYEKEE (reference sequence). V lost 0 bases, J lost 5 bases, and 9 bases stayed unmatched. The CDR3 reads CASSLGGTSGSWLETQYF. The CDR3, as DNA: TGTGCCAGCAGCTTGGGAGGGACTAGCGGGAGTTGGTTGGAGACCCAGTACTTC. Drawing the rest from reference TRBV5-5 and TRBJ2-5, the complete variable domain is DAGVTQSPTHLIKTRGQQVTLRCSPISGHKSVSWYQQVLGQGPQFIFQYYEKEERGRGNFPDRFSARQFPNYSSELNVNALLLGDSALYLCASSLGGTSGSWLETQYFGPGTRLLVL.

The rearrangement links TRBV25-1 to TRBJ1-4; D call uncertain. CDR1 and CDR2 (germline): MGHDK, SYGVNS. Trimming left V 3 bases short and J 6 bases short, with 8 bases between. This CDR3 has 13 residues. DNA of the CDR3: TGTGCCAGCAGTGACCTATGGTATGAAAAACTGTTTTTT. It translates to CASSDLWYEKLFF.

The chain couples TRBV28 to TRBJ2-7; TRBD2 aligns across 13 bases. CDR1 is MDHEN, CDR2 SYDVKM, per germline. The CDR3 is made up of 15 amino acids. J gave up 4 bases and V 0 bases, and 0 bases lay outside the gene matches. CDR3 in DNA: TGTGCCAGCAGTTTATGGACTAGCGGGAGGTACGAGCAGTACTTC. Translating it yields CASSLWTSGRYEQYF. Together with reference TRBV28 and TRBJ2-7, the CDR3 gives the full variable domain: DVKVTQSSRYLVKRTGEKVFLECVQDMDHENMFWYRQDPGLGLRLIYFSYDVKMKEKGDIPEGYSVSREKKERFSLILESASTNQTSMYLCASSLWTSGRYEQYFGPGTRLTVT.

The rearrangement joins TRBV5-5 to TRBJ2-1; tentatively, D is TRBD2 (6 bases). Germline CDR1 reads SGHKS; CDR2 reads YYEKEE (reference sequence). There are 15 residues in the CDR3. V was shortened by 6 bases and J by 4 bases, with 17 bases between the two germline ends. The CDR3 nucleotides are TGTGCCAGCACCAACGGGGCGGGGCCTTACAATGAGCAGTTCTTC. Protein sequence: CASTNGAGPYNEQFF.

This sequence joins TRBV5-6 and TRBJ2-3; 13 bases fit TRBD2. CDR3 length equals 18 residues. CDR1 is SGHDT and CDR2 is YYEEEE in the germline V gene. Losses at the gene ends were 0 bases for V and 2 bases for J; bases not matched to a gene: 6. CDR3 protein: CASSLAGLAGVPTDTQYF. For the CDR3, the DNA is TGTGCCAGCAGCTTGGCCGGACTAGCGGGAGTTCCCACAGATACGCAGTATTTT.

This chain's CDR3 is CASSLPTGTAGNTIYF. Here the CDR3 DNA reads TGTGCCAGCAGTTTACCGACAGGGACGGCTGGAAACACCATATATTTT. The V call is TRBV28, the J call TRBJ1-3, with 7 nucleotides matching TRBD1. The CDR3 loop spans 16 amino acids. Trimming at V came to 2 bases and at J to 2 bases, leaving 6 bases not matched to a gene. Germline assignment: CDR1 MDHEN and CDR2 SYDVKM.

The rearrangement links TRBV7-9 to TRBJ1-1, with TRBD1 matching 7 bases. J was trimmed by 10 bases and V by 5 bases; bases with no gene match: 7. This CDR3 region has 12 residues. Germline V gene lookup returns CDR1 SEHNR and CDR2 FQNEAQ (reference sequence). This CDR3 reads CASSPVTGRAFF. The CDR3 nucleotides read TGTGCCAGCAGCCCGGTGACAGGGAGAGCTTTCTTT.